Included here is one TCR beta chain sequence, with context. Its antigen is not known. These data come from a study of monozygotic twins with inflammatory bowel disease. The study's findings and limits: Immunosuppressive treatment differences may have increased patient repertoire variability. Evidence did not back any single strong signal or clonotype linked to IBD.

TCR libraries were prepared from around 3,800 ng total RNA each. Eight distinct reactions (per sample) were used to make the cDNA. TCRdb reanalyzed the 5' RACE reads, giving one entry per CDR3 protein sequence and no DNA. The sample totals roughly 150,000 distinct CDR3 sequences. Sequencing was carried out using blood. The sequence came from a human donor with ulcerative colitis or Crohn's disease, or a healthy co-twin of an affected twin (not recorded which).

CDR3 residues: CSARDLDTGELFF. V usage is TRBV20-1 and J usage is TRBJ2-2. This CDR3 contains 13 residues. Germline values: CDR1 DFQATT, CDR2 SNEGSKA (reference sequence).